Shown below are 14 T cell receptor beta chains from a single sample sequenced in a study of beta chain features in type 1 diabetes. Their cognate antigens are unknown. Findings and limits, study-wide: For Type 1 diabetes patients, all four CD4+ subsets carried TCRB CDR3s that were moderately but significantly shorter.

The isolated RNA, all of it, was reverse transcribed, so expressed TCRB transcripts were what got sequenced. The data were produced by immunoSEQ multiplex PCR, yet TCRdb's version contains in-frame clones alone and is incomplete. The sample includes 250,000 to 300,000 clones, approximately 25% of them seen just once. The material sequenced was naive CD4+ T cells from blood. The receptor set was obtained from a woman in her 30s with type 1 diabetes.

The chain carries TRBV18 and TRBJ1-2; 9 bases align to TRBD1. The CDR3 is 13 residues long. Per the germline V gene, CDR1 is KGHSH and CDR2 is LQKENI. With 5 bases clipped from V and 2 bases from J, the junction kept 0 bases outside the gene matches. This CDR3 is CASSGQGNYGYTF. As DNA, the CDR3 is TGTGCCAGCTCAGGACAGGGGAACTATGGCTACACCTTC. Combining the CDR3 with reference TRBV18 and TRBJ1-2 gives the whole variable domain NAGVMQNPRHLVRRRGQEARLRCSPMKGHSHVYWYRQLPEEGLKFMVYLQKENIIDESGMPKERFSAEFPKEGPSILRIQQVVRGDSAAYFCASSGQGNYGYTFGSGTRLTVV.

The chain has TRBV25-1 and TRBJ1-1, with D unresolved. Trimming pared 6 bases from V and 4 bases from J, leaving 6 bases between. Germline V gene sequence: CDR1 MGHDK, CDR2 SYGVNS. The CDR3 is made up of 11 amino acids. The CDR3: CASRVSTEAFF. In DNA, the CDR3 is TGTGCCAGCAGGGTGAGCACTGAAGCTTTCTTT. The full variable domain, in which reference TRBV25-1 and TRBJ1-1 provide the parts outside the CDR3, is EADIYQTPRYLVIGTGKKITLECSQTMGHDKMYWYQQDPGMELHLIHYSYGVNSTEKGDLSSESTVSRIRTEHFPLTLESARPSHTSQYLCASRVSTEAFFGQGTRLTVV.

This clone turned up a few times. An end of the junction differs from the germline gene, which may be a read error. Other DNA sequences within the sample encode an identical CDR3. The chain has TRBV7-7 and TRBJ2-1; 11 bases fit TRBD2. The germline V gene encodes CDR1 SSHAT and CDR2 FNYEAQ (reference sequence). The CDR3 length is 15 residues. CDR3 coding DNA: TGTGCTAGCAGCTCAGGGACTAGCGGTTACAATGAGCAGTTCTTC. Translating it yields CASSSGTSGYNEQFF.

The chain joins TRBV9 to TRBJ1-3; D not certain. Germline loops: CDR1 SGDLS, CDR2 YYNGEE. CDR3 length: 12 residues. V lost 3 bases and J lost 2, with 3 bases in between. The CDR3 DNA is TGTGCCAGCAGCGCCACTGGAAACACCATATATTTT. Its translation is CASSATGNTIYF.

This chain joins TRBV30 and TRBJ2-3; D ambiguous. This CDR3 is 12 amino acids long. Trimming removed 2 bases from V and 3 bases from J, with 6 bases in between. Germline-derived CDR1 and CDR2 are GTSNPN and SVGIG (reference sequence). CDR3 bases: TGTGCCTGGAGTCCCAGTACAGATACGCAGTATTTT. Encoded protein: CAWSPSTDTQYF.

The chain recombines TRBV2 with TRBJ2-7; 8 positions match TRBD1. CDR3 length: 14 residues. CDR1 and CDR2 (germline): SNHLY, FYNNEI. Trimming at V came to 5 bases and at J to 2 bases, leaving 5 bases not matched to a gene. The CDR3 loop reads CASSWGTGPYEQYF. Here the CDR3 DNA reads TGTGCCAGCAGTTGGGGGACAGGACCCTACGAGCAGTACTTC. The whole variable domain, remainder taken from reference TRBV2 and TRBJ2-7, is EPEVTQTPSHQVTQMGQEVILRCVPISNHLYFYWYRQILGQKVEFLVSFYNNEISEKSEIFDDQFSVERPDGSNFTLKIRSTKLEDSAMYFCASSWGTGPYEQYFGPGTRLTVT.

The chain uses TRBV30 and TRBJ2-5; 9 bases are a match to TRBD2. Germline V CDR1 and CDR2: GTSNPN, SVGIG (reference sequence). With 0 bases clipped from V and 7 bases from J, the junction kept 12 bases outside the gene matches. This CDR3 is 16 amino acids long. The CDR3 is CAWSVLRREGLGTQYF. The CDR3 coding sequence is TGTGCCTGGAGTGTACTTCGGCGGGAGGGCCTTGGGACCCAGTACTTC.

V is TRBV10-3 and J is TRBJ2-3, with a weak D call TRBD2 (6 bases). V lost 7 bases and J 0 bases, leaving 8 bases between the germline ends. The CDR3 has 13 amino acids. CDR1 and CDR2 (germline): ENHRY, SYGVKD. CDR3 sequence (DNA): TGTGCCATCACGGGGGAGAGCACAGATACGCAGTATTTT. Translation gives CAITGESTDTQYF.

In its sample, this clone was seen once. The chain has TRBV29-1 and TRBJ1-1; D is unresolved. CDR1 and CDR2 from the germline V gene are SQVTM and ANQGSEA. V shed 5 bases and J shed 4 bases, with 14 bases lying between them. The CDR3 runs 13 residues. The CDR3 spells CSVWEGAGTEAFF. CDR3 sequence (DNA): TGCAGCGTTTGGGAGGGCGCCGGCACTGAAGCTTTCTTT.

This clone has only a few counts. J is TRBJ2-1 and V is TRBV7-2; tentative D call: TRBD1 (6 bases). Germline V gives CDR1 SGHTA, CDR2 FQGNSA. Between the trimmed V and J ends, which lost 3 bases and 6 bases, there was a span of 12 bases. CDR3 size: 14 residues. CDR3 region: CASSFTTGGNEQFF. Written as DNA, the CDR3 is TGTGCCAGCAGCTTCACGACAGGCGGCAATGAGCAGTTCTTC.

The chain is built from TRBV6-5 and TRBJ2-1; TRBD2 matches 8 bases. J gave up 9 bases and V 6 bases, and 4 bases lay outside the gene matches. The germline gives CDR1 MNHEY, CDR2 SVGAGI. This CDR3 contains 12 residues. In DNA, the CDR3 is TGTGCCAGCAGCGGACTAGCCCCTGAGCAGTTCTTC. Translated: CASSGLAPEQFF.

This clone was seen a handful of times. The V call is TRBV9, the J call TRBJ2-7, with TRBD1 as a possible D gene (6 bases). V dropped 4 bases and J dropped 3 bases, with 8 bases sitting between them. Germline CDR1 SGDLS, CDR2 YYNGEE. The CDR3 is 12 amino acids. The chain's CDR3 is CASSKQGYEQYF. CDR3 DNA sequence: TGTGCCAGCAGCAAACAGGGCTACGAGCAGTACTTC.

The chain employs TRBV2 and TRBJ2-7; 13 bases match TRBD2. Germline CDR1 is SNHLY and CDR2 is FYNNEI. Trimming at V came to 8 bases and at J to 3 bases, leaving 4 bases not matched to a gene. The length of the CDR3 is 14 residues. The CDR3 region is CASGRTSGSYEQYF. In DNA form, the CDR3 reads TGTGCCAGCGGAAGGACTAGCGGGAGCTACGAGCAGTACTTC.

The chain joins TRBV30 to TRBJ2-7; D remains ambiguous. Germline assignment: CDR1 GTSNPN and CDR2 SVGIG (reference sequence). V gave up 0 bases and J gave up 4 bases, with 10 bases separating them. The CDR3 runs to 13 residues. CDR3 DNA: TGTGCCTGGAGTGTTGGGCAACAATACGAGCAGTACTTC. Residues: CAWSVGQQYEQYF. Filled out from reference TRBV30 and TRBJ2-7, the complete variable domain reads SQTIHQWPATLVQPVGSPLSLECTVEGTSNPNLYWYRQAAGRGLQLLFYSVGIGQISSEVPQNLSASRPQDRQFILSSKKLLLSDSGFYLCAWSVGQQYEQYFGPGTRLTVT.